This T cell receptor beta chain was obtained from a study of T-cell reconstitution after alpha-beta-depleted transplantation in children. The TCRbeta library incorporated unique molecular identifiers. TCRdb processed the PCR reads anew with MiXCR; each CDR3 protein has one entry. The sample has about 610,000 distinct CDR3 sequences, under 12% seen once. Many counts were recorded for this clonotype. This clonotype was obtained from a human donor who donated a stem cell graft to a child with acute myeloid leukemia. The sample here was PBMCs from the stem cell graft donor, taken from the stem cell graft.

This CDR3 reads CASQRPGASYNEQFF. Written as DNA, the CDR3 is TGTGCCAGCCAAAGGCCGGGAGCCTCCTACAATGAGCAGTTCTTC. V and J are TRBV27 and TRBJ2-1; tentative D call: TRBD2 (6 bases). The CDR3 covers 15 residues. V was pared by 8 bases and J by 0 bases, with 14 bases between. Germline lookup yields CDR1 MNHEY and CDR2 SMNVEV (reference sequence).